This T cell receptor (beta chain) was sequenced for a study of shared clonotypes between healthy human individuals. As to this clone: The antigen is undetermined.

CDR1 is LNHDA, CDR2 SQIVND, per germline (reference sequence). The CDR3 has 13 amino acids. V was trimmed by 6 bases and J by 5 bases, leaving 11 bases between them. Here immunoSEQ multiplex PCR was the method, and the copy in TCRdb shows in-frame clones only, minus some. The sample yields about 730,000 clones, around 70% seen once. Overall study findings and caveats: Estimated richness was generally greater in naive than memory subsets.

Sequencing was carried out using memory CD4+ T cells sorted from blood. As for subset: CD45RA-negative fraction. The V and J genes are TRBV19 and TRBJ1-5; D unresolved. This TCR was sampled from a woman in her 30s in good health. The CDR3 nucleotides are TGTGCCAGTAGCCAAATACAAGATCAGCCCCAGCATTTT. Amino acids: CASSQIQDQPQHF.